This T cell receptor beta chain stems from a study of patients and donors after allogeneic stem cell transplantation. Unmatched junction bases numbered 10, after V lost 3 bases and J lost 6 bases. CDR1 and CDR2 (germline): SGHAT, FQDESV (reference sequence). This CDR3 has 16 residues. TCRdb analysed the RT-PCR reads with MiXCR anew, one entry per CDR3 protein. The table includes about 960,000 distinct CDR3 sequences, roughly 18% detected once. This clonotype was observed a handful of times. This sequence was found in a human donor who was either an allogeneic HSCT recipient or a stem cell or donor lymphocyte infusion donor (not recorded which). It is not recorded whose cells these are; they may come from a transplant donor. This chain connects TRBV11-1 to TRBJ2-3, with TRBD2 identical over 9 bases. The specimen was blood, either unsorted or a sorted T cell fraction (not recorded which). CDR3 nucleotides: TGTGCCAGCAGCTTGAGGACGCGGGGGGGCCTCGATACGCAGTATTTT. It yields the protein CASSLRTRGGLDTQYF. The full variable domain, rest sourced from reference TRBV11-1 and TRBJ2-3, is EAEVAQSPRYKITEKSQAVAFWCDPISGHATLYWYRQILGQGPELLVQFQDESVVDDSQLPKDRFSAERLKGVDSTLKIQPAELGDSAMYLCASSLRTRGGLDTQYFGPGTRLTVL.